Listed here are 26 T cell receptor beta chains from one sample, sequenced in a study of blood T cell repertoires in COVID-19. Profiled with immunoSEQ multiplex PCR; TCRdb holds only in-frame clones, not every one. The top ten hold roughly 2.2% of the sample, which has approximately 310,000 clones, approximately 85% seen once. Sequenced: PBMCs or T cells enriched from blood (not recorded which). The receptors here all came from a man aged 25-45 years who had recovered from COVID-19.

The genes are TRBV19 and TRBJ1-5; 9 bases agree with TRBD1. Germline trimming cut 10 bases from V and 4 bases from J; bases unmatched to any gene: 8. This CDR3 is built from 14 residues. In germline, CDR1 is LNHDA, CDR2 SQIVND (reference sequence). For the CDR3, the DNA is TGTGCCACCACCGGGACAGGGAGGAATCAGCCCCAGCATTTT. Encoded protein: CATTGTGRNQPQHF.

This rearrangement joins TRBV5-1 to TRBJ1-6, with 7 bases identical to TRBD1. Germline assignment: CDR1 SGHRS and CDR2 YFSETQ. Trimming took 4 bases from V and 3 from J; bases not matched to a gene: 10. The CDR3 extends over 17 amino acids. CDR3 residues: CASSLGDRANYNSPLHF. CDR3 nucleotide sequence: TGCGCCAGCAGCCTCGGTGACAGGGCTAACTATAATTCACCCCTCCACTTT.

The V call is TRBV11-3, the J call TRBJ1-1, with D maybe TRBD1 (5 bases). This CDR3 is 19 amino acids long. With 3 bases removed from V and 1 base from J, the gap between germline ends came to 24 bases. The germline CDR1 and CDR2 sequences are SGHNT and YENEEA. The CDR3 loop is CASSFEELSGVRTNTEAFF. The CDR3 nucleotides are TGTGCCAGCAGCTTTGAGGAGTTGTCGGGGGTTAGGACGAACACTGAAGCTTTCTTT.

The CDR3 here is CASSSDSISEQYF. DNA of the CDR3: TGTGCCAGCAGCTCGGACTCCATTTCCGAGCAGTACTTC. J is TRBJ2-7 and V is TRBV7-9; a possible D gene is TRBD2 (5 bases). Germline V CDR1 and CDR2: SEHNR, FQNEAQ (reference sequence). V was pared by 4 bases and J by 6 bases, with 13 bases between. There are 13 residues in the CDR3.

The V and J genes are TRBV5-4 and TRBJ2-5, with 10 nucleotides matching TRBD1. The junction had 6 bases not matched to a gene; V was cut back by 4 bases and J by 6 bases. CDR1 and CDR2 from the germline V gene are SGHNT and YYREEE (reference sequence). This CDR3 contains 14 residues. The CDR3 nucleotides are TGTGCCAGCAGCCTGACAGGGGGCAGACAGACCCAGTACTTC. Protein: CASSLTGGRQTQYF.

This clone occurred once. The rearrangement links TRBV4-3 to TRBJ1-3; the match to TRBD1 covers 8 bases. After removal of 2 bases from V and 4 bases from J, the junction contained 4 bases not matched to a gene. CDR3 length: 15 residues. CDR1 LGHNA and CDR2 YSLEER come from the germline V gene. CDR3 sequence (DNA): TGCGCCAGCAGCCAACTAGGGACAGGCGGAAACACCATATATTTT. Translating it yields CASSQLGTGGNTIYF.

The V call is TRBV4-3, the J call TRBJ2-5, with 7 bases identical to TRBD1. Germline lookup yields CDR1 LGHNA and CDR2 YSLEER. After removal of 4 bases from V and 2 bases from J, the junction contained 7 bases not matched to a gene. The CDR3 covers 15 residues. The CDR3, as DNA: TGCGCCAGCAGCCGCATTTGGACAGGACAAGAGACCCAGTACTTC. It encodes CASSRIWTGQETQYF.

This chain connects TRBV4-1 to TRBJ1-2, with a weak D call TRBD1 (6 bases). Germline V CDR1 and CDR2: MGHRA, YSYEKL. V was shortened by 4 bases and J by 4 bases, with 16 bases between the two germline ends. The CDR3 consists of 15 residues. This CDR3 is CASSLTRDIGYGYTF. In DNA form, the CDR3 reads TGCGCCAGCAGCCTAACCCGGGACATTGGCTATGGCTACACCTTC.

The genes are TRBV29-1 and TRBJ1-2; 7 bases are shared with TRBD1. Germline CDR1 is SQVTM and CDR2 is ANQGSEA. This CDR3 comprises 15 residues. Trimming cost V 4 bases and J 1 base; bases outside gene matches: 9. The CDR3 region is CSVGLGRGSNYGYTF. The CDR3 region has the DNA TGCAGCGTTGGCCTGGGCAGGGGGAGTAACTATGGCTACACCTTC. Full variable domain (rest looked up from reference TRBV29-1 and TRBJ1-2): SAVISQKPSRDICQRGTSLTIQCQVDSQVTMMFWYRQQPGQSLTLIATANQGSEATYESGFVIDKFPISRPNLTFSTLTVSNMSPEDSSIYLCSVGLGRGSNYGYTFGSGTRLTVV.

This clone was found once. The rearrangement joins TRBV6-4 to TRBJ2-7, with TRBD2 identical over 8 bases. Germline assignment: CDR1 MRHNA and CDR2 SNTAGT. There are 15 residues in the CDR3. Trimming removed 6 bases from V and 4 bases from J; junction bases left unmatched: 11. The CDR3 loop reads CASSRVAGGSYEQYF. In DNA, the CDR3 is TGTGCCAGCAGCCGTGTGGCGGGGGGAAGTTACGAGCAGTACTTC.

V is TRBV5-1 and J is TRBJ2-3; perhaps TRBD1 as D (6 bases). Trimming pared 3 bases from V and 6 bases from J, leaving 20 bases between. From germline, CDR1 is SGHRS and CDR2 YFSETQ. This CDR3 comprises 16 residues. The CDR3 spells CASSYTGILSSDTQYF. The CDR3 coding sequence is TGCGCCAGCAGCTATACAGGGATACTCTCGTCCGATACGCAGTATTTT.

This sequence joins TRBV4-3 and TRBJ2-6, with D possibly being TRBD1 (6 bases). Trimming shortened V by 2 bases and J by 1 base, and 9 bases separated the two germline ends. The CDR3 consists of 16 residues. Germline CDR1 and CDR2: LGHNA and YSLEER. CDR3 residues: CASSQQQGSGANVLTF. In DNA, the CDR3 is TGCGCCAGCAGCCAACAACAGGGATCTGGGGCCAACGTCCTGACTTTC.

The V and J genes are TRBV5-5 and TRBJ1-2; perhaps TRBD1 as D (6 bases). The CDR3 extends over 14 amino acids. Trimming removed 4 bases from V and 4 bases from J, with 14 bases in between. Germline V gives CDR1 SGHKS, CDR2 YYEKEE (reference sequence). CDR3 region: CASSPYGGAYGYTF. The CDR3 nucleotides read TGTGCCAGCAGCCCATACGGGGGGGCCTATGGCTACACCTTC.

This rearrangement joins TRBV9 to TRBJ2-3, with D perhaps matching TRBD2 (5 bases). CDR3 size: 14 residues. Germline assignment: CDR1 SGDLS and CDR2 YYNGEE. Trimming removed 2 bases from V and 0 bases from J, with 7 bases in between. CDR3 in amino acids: CASSVSGSTDTQYF. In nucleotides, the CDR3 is TGTGCCAGCAGCGTTTCGGGGAGCACAGATACGCAGTATTTT.

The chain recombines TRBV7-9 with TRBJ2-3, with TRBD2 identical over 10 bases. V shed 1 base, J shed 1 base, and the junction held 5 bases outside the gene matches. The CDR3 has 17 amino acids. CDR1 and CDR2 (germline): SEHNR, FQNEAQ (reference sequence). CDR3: CASSLGSGGAGTDTQYF. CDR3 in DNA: TGTGCCAGCAGCTTAGGGAGCGGGGGGGCCGGCACAGATACGCAGTATTTT.

CDR3 in DNA: TGTGCCAGCAGTTACGACAGAAACACCGGGGAGCTGTTTTTT. Translated: CASSYDRNTGELFF. The chain has TRBV6-5 and TRBJ2-2; D might be TRBD1 (5 bases). The CDR3 sequence is 14 residues long. From germline, CDR1 is MNHEY and CDR2 SVGAGI. The V end lost 2 bases, the J end lost 2 bases, and 6 bases lay between the germline ends.

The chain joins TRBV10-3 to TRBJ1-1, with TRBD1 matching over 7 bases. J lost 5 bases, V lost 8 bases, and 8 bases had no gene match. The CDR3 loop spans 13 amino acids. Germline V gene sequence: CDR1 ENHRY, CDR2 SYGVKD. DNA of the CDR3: TGTGCCATCCGGCTTGGGACAGAAACTGAAGCTTTCTTT. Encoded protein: CAIRLGTETEAFF.

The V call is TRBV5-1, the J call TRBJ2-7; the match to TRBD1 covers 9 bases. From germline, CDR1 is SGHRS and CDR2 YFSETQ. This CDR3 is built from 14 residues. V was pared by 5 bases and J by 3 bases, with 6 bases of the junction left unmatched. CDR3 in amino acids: CASRQGQGYYEQYF. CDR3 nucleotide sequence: TGCGCCAGCAGACAGGGACAGGGCTACTACGAGCAGTACTTC.

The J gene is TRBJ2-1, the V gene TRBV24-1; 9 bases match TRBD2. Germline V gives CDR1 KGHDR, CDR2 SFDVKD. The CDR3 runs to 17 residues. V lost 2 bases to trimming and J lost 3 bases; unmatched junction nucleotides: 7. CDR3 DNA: TGTGCCACCAGTGATTCGACTCTAGCGGGGTTCTACAATGAGCAGTTCTTC. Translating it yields CATSDSTLAGFYNEQFF.

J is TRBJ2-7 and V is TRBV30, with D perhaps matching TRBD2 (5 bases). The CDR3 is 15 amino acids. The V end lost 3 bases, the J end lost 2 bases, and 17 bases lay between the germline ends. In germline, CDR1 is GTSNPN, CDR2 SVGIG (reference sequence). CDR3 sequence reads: CAWRIGQPGAYEQYF. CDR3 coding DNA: TGTGCCTGGAGAATAGGCCAGCCCGGGGCCTACGAGCAGTACTTC.

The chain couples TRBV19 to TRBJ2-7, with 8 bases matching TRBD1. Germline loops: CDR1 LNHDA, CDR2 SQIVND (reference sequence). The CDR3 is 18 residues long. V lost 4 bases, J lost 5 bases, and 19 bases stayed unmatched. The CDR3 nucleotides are TGTGCCAGTAGTAAGGGCCTACCGGGACAGGCCTCACGCAACGAGCAGTACTTC. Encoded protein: CASSKGLPGQASRNEQYF.

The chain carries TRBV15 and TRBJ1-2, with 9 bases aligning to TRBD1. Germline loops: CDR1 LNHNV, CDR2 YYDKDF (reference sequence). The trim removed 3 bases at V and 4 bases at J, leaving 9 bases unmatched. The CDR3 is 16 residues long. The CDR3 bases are TGTGCCACCAGCAGTCCTCCGGGACAGGGATCCTATGGCTACACCTTC. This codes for CATSSPPGQGSYGYTF.

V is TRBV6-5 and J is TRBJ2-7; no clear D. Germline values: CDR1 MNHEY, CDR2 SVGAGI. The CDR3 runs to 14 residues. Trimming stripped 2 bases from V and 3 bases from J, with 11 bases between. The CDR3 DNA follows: TGTGCCAGCAGTTACCTCCCAGCAGGCTACGAGCAGTACTTC. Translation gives CASSYLPAGYEQYF.

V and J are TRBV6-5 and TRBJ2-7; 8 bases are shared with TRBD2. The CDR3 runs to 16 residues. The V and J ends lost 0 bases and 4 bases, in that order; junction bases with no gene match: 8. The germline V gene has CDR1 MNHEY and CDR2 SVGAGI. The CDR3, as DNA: TGTGCCAGCAGTTACTCTGGCCGGGGGGGCCTTTACGAGCAGTACTTC. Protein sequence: CASSYSGRGGLYEQYF.

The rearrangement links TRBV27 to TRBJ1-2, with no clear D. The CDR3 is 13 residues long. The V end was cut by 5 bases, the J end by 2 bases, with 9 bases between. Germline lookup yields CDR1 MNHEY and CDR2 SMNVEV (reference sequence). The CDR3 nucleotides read TGTGCCAGCAGTCAGACGGGAAACTATGGCTACACCTTC. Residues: CASSQTGNYGYTF.

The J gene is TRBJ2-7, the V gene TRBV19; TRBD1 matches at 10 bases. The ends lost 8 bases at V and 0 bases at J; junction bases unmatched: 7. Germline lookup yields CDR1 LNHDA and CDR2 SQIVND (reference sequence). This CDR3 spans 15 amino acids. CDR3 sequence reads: CASRRTGGSSYEQYF. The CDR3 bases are TGTGCCAGTCGCCGGACAGGGGGGAGCTCCTACGAGCAGTACTTC.